The 9 T cell receptor beta chains reported below all come from one sample, sequenced in a study of blood T cells in healthy people across ages. A J-beta primer mix and a sample-barcoded 5' primer were used in a second PCR of roughly 6 to 12 cycles. TCRdb re-called the 5' RACE reads through MiXCR, storing one row per CDR3 protein. Of around 750,000 distinct CDR3 sequences in the sample, about 53% were seen once. Sequencing input: blood. The receptors here all came from an elderly man in good health.

J is TRBJ1-1 and V is TRBV18; 7 nucleotides line up with TRBD1. With 4 bases clipped from V and 1 base from J, the junction kept 6 bases outside the gene matches. The CDR3 length is 15 residues. CDR1 and CDR2 from the germline V gene are KGHSH and LQKENI. In nucleotides, the CDR3 is TGTGCCAGCTCACGGACAGGTCGAGGGAACACTGAAGCTTTCTTT. The encoded protein is CASSRTGRGNTEAFF.

This clonotype was observed at least ten times. This chain uses TRBV29-1 with TRBJ2-3; D may be TRBD2 (5 bases). The CDR3 covers 11 residues. Between the trimmed V and J ends, which lost 5 bases and 6 bases, there was a span of 9 bases. CDR1 is SQVTM, CDR2 ANQGSEA, per germline. This CDR3 reads CSVWSGDTQYF. The CDR3 coding sequence is TGCAGCGTTTGGTCGGGGGATACGCAGTATTTT.

CDR3 nucleotides: TGTGCCAGCAGGCCAGCGGCTAGAGGATACGCGTATTTT. Protein sequence: CASRPAARGYAYF. The rearrangement joins TRBV6-5 to TRBJ2-3; TRBD2 might be the D (5 bases). Germline assignment: CDR1 MNHEY and CDR2 SVGAGI. Trimming shortened V by 6 bases and J by 14 bases, and 21 bases separated the two germline ends. This CDR3 contains 13 residues.

The V call is TRBV5-1, the J call TRBJ1-5, with no clear D. Germline V CDR1 and CDR2: SGHRS, YFSETQ. CDR3 length: 13 amino acids. Between the trimmed V and J ends, which lost 4 bases and 4 bases, there was a span of 9 bases. The CDR3: CASSPAPNQPQHF. DNA of the CDR3: TGCGCCAGCAGCCCGGCACCAAATCAGCCCCAGCATTTT.

The chain joins TRBV10-3 to TRBJ2-3; 10 bases fit TRBD1. CDR3 length: 16 amino acids. Germline V gives CDR1 ENHRY, CDR2 SYGVKD. J gave up 14 bases and V 2 bases, and 16 bases lay outside the gene matches. CDR3 loop: CAISEPGQGESGYAYF. The DNA for the CDR3 is TGTGCCATCAGTGAGCCTGGACAGGGGGAAAGCGGATACGCGTATTTT.

The chain has TRBV20-1 and TRBJ2-5; 9 bases fit TRBD1. The J call may be faulty, since TRBJ2-7 better matches the DNA end. CDR3 length: 16 residues. Germline V gene data show CDR1 as DFQATT and CDR2 as SNEGSKA (reference sequence). CDR3 residues: CSAPDRRTGAPYEQYF. In DNA, the CDR3 is TGCAGTGCTCCCGACCGCAGGACAGGGGCCCCCTACGAGCAGTACTTC.

In its sample, this clonotype was seen a few times. This sequence joins TRBV12-3 or TRBV12-4 and TRBJ2-1; TRBD2 matches 14 bases. This CDR3 has 15 residues. V was pared by 5 bases and J by 9 bases, with 6 bases of the junction left unmatched. Here the CDR3 reads CASSPGTSGSSEQFF. As DNA, the CDR3 is TGTGCCAGCAGTCCGGGGACTAGCGGGAGTTCTGAGCAGTTCTTC.

The chain recombines TRBV15 with TRBJ2-7, with D maybe TRBD1 (6 bases). CDR1 and CDR2 (germline): LNHNV, YYDKDF (reference sequence). The CDR3 runs to 14 residues. Trimming cost V 5 bases and J 1 base, with 12 bases left between them. The CDR3 protein is CATSFLDSSYEQYF. DNA for the CDR3: TGTGCCACCAGCTTTCTGGACAGTTCCTACGAGCAGTACTTC.

This chain uses TRBV28 with TRBJ2-7; tentatively, D is TRBD1 (6 bases). V gave up 5 bases and J gave up 1 base, with 15 bases separating them. Per the germline V gene, CDR1 is MDHEN and CDR2 is SYDVKM. The CDR3 sequence is 15 residues long. CDR3 protein: CASSHRDTRSYEQYF. The CDR3 DNA sequence: TGTGCCAGCAGTCACCGGGACACCCGATCCTACGAGCAGTACTTC. Drawing the rest from reference TRBV28 and TRBJ2-7, the complete variable domain is DVKVTQSSRYLVKRTGEKVFLECVQDMDHENMFWYRQDPGLGLRLIYFSYDVKMKEKGDIPEGYSVSREKKERFSLILESASTNQTSMYLCASSHRDTRSYEQYFGPGTRLTVT.